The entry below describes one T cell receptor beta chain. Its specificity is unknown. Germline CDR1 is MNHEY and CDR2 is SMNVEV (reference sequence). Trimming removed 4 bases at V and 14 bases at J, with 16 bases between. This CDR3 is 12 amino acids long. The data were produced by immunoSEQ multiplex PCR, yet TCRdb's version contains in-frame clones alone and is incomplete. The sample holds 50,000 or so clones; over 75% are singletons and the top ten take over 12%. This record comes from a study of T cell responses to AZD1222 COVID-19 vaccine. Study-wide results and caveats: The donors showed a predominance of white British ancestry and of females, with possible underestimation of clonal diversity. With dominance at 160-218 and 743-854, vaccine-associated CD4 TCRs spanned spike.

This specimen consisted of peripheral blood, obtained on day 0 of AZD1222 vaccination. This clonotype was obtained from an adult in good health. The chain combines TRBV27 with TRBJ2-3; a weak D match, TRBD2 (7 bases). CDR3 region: CASSSQGRVWYF. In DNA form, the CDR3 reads TGTGCCAGCAGTTCGCAGGGGAGGGTTTGGTATTTT.